The 21 T cell receptor beta chains in this list originate from one sample, sequenced in a study of blood T cell repertoires in COVID-19. The table came from immunoSEQ multiplex PCR; TCRdb's copy has only in-frame clones and leaves some out. The profile shows about 74,000 clones, 90% of them singletons. The sample comprised peripheral blood. These receptors all stem from a human donor in a cohort sampled during active COVID-19.

This sequence joins TRBV29-1 and TRBJ1-5; 7 nucleotides match TRBD1. The J segment lost 3 bases and the V segment lost 7 bases, leaving 3 bases of the junction unmatched. CDR3 length: 12 amino acids. Looked up from germline, CDR1 is SQVTM and CDR2 is ANQGSEA. In DNA form, the CDR3 reads TGCAGCGCCGGACAGGACAATCAGCCCCAGCATTTT. It translates to CSAGQDNQPQHF.

V is TRBV7-8 and J is TRBJ2-7, with TRBD1 identical over 7 bases. The trim removed 4 bases at V and 2 bases at J, leaving 5 bases unmatched. CDR3 length: 14 amino acids. The germline V gene has CDR1 SGHVS and CDR2 FQNEAQ. The CDR3 sequence is CASSSGQRTYEQYF. CDR3 coding DNA: TGTGCCAGCAGCTCGGGACAGAGGACCTACGAGCAGTACTTC. The full variable domain, rest sourced from reference TRBV7-8 and TRBJ2-7, is GAGVSQSPRYKVAKRGQDVALRCDPISGHVSLFWYQQALGQGPEFLTYFQNEAQLDKSGLPSDRFFAERPEGSVSTLKIQRTQQEDSAVYLCASSSGQRTYEQYFGPGTRLTVT.

The chain carries TRBV7-9 and TRBJ2-5; possible D gene TRBD2, 6 bases. With 1 base removed from V and 2 bases from J, the gap between germline ends came to 8 bases. Per the germline V gene, CDR1 is SEHNR and CDR2 is FQNEAQ (reference sequence). The CDR3 has 14 amino acids. In DNA form, the CDR3 reads TGTGCCAGCAGCTTAGGCGCGGGGCAAGAGACCCAGTACTTC. It yields the protein CASSLGAGQETQYF.

This sequence joins TRBV7-2 and TRBJ2-1; D may be TRBD2 (6 bases). The CDR3 spans 15 residues. V was trimmed by 0 bases and J by 4 bases, leaving 10 bases between them. CDR1 SGHTA and CDR2 FQGNSA come from the germline V gene. CDR3 nucleotides: TGTGCCAGCAGCTTAGCGCCTAGCGCATACAATGAGCAGTTCTTC. This codes for CASSLAPSAYNEQFF.

The chain couples TRBV5-1 to TRBJ1-2; 8 bases are shared with TRBD1. V trimming: 5 bases; J trimming: 5 bases; junction bases outside the gene matches: 8. CDR1 is SGHRS and CDR2 is YFSETQ in the germline V gene. This CDR3 region has 14 residues. CDR3 sequence: CASSSGTGEYGYTF. The CDR3 DNA is TGCGCCAGCAGTTCGGGGACAGGCGAATATGGCTACACCTTC.

A few counts support this clone. The chain links TRBV29-1 to TRBJ1-4; 10 nucleotides line up with TRBD1. V shed 5 bases, J shed 0 bases, and the junction held 9 bases outside the gene matches. The CDR3 runs 17 residues. Per the germline V gene, CDR1 is SQVTM and CDR2 is ANQGSEA. CDR3 amino acids: CSVTGTGVLATNEKLFF. The CDR3 bases are TGCAGCGTTACCGGGACAGGGGTTTTGGCAACTAATGAAAAACTGTTTTTT. The variable domain in full, completed from reference TRBV29-1 and TRBJ1-4, reads SAVISQKPSRDICQRGTSLTIQCQVDSQVTMMFWYRQQPGQSLTLIATANQGSEATYESGFVIDKFPISRPNLTFSTLTVSNMSPEDSSIYLCSVTGTGVLATNEKLFFGSGTQLSVL.

V and J are TRBV9 and TRBJ2-3, with TRBD2 matching 7 bases. The ends lost 4 bases at V and 6 bases at J; junction bases unmatched: 11. Germline CDR1 and CDR2: SGDLS and YYNGEE. The CDR3 extends over 15 amino acids. CDR3 DNA: TGTGCCAGCAGCCCTTCGACTAGCCCGCCGGATACGCAGTATTTT. This translates into CASSPSTSPPDTQYF.

The chain combines TRBV30 with TRBJ1-3; tentatively, D is TRBD1 (6 bases). The CDR3 is 14 amino acids. Germline V gives CDR1 GTSNPN, CDR2 SVGIG (reference sequence). Trimming removed 3 bases at V and 3 bases at J, with 12 bases between. The CDR3 is CAWSLQGGGNTIYF. The CDR3 region has the DNA TGTGCCTGGAGCCTACAGGGCGGTGGAAACACCATATATTTT. Complete variable domain (other parts from reference TRBV30 and TRBJ1-3): SQTIHQWPATLVQPVGSPLSLECTVEGTSNPNLYWYRQAAGRGLQLLFYSVGIGQISSEVPQNLSASRPQDRQFILSSKKLLLSDSGFYLCAWSLQGGGNTIYFGEGSWLTVV.

This chain uses TRBV19 with TRBJ2-7, with a tentative D call TRBD2 (5 bases). The CDR3 extends over 13 amino acids. Germline V gene sequence: CDR1 LNHDA, CDR2 SQIVND (reference sequence). V lost 3 bases to trimming and J lost 5 bases, with 11 bases between them. The CDR3 bases are TGTGCCAGTAGTATCCGAGGGCCCCACGAGCAGTACTTC. It yields the protein CASSIRGPHEQYF.

CDR3 coding DNA: TGTGCCAGCAAGTCCGGGACAGAAACCGGGGAGCTGTTTTTT. Translating it yields CASKSGTETGELFF. This chain joins TRBV6-4 and TRBJ2-2, with 7 bases fitting TRBD1. Looked up from germline, CDR1 is MRHNA and CDR2 is SNTAGT. The CDR3 runs 14 residues. V was pared by 7 bases and J by 5 bases, with 7 bases of the junction left unmatched.

The chain couples TRBV27 to TRBJ2-5, with D possibly TRBD1 on 5 matching bases. Germline CDR1 and CDR2: MNHEY and SMNVEV (reference sequence). The CDR3 is made up of 15 amino acids. V dropped 3 bases and J dropped 4 bases, with 15 bases sitting between them. The CDR3 coding sequence is TGTGCCAGCAGTTTTTACACCAGGGTACGAGAGACCCAGTACTTC. This sequence encodes CASSFYTRVRETQYF.

The V call is TRBV19, the J call TRBJ2-7, with 11 bases matching TRBD2. This CDR3 contains 18 residues. Per the germline V gene, CDR1 is LNHDA and CDR2 is SQIVND (reference sequence). With 3 bases clipped from V and 4 bases from J, the junction kept 14 bases outside the gene matches. Here the CDR3 DNA reads TGTGCCAGTAGTATGGGACTAGCGGCCAATAGGGGGGTGTACGAGCAGTACTTC. It specifies CASSMGLAANRGVYEQYF.

This sequence joins TRBV5-4 and TRBJ2-1; TRBD2 is a possible D gene (5 bases). CDR1 is SGHNT, CDR2 YYREEE, per germline (reference sequence). V was trimmed by 2 bases and J by 0 bases, leaving 9 bases between them. The CDR3 has 15 amino acids. This CDR3 is CASSFGGSSYNEQFF. CDR3 nucleotide sequence: TGTGCCAGCAGCTTCGGTGGGAGCTCCTACAATGAGCAGTTCTTC.

The chain uses TRBV6-2 or TRBV6-3 and TRBJ2-3; TRBD2 agrees at 11 bases. CDR3 length equals 17 residues. CDR1 is MNHEY, CDR2 SVGEGT, per germline. Trimming took 2 bases from V and 0 from J; bases not matched to a gene: 4. Here the CDR3 reads CASSYLAGGISTDTQYF. The CDR3 DNA reads as TGTGCCAGCAGTTACCTAGCGGGAGGCATCAGCACAGATACGCAGTATTTT.

The chain links TRBV5-4 to TRBJ2-2, with 7 nucleotides matching TRBD1. Germline V lookup: CDR1 SGHNT, CDR2 YYREEE (reference sequence). This CDR3 is 15 amino acids long. The V gene end was trimmed by 3 bases and the J gene end by 1 base; junction bases not matched to a gene: 3. The CDR3 DNA is TGTGCCAGCAGCTCCAGACAGGGGAACACCGGGGAGCTGTTTTTT. It yields the protein CASSSRQGNTGELFF. Full variable domain (outside the CDR3, taken from reference TRBV5-4 and TRBJ2-2): ETGVTQSPTHLIKTRGQQVTLRCSSQSGHNTVSWYQQALGQGPQFIFQYYREEENGRGNFPPRFSGLQFPNYSSELNVNALELDDSALYLCASSSRQGNTGELFFGEGSRLTVL.

This clone was found a few times. J is TRBJ2-7 and V is TRBV18, with D hard to call. CDR3 length: 12 residues. Germline CDR1 KGHSH, CDR2 LQKENI. V was shortened by 3 bases and J by 3 bases, with 6 bases between the two germline ends. CDR3 residues: CASSPRLYEQYF. In DNA, the CDR3 is TGTGCCAGCTCACCTAGACTCTACGAGCAGTACTTC. Together with reference TRBV18 and TRBJ2-7, the CDR3 gives the full variable domain: NAGVMQNPRHLVRRRGQEARLRCSPMKGHSHVYWYRQLPEEGLKFMVYLQKENIIDESGMPKERFSAEFPKEGPSILRIQQVVRGDSAAYFCASSPRLYEQYFGPGTRLTVT.

V and J are TRBV6-4 and TRBJ2-3, with 13 bases fitting TRBD2. This CDR3 is built from 18 residues. After removal of 10 bases from V and 3 bases from J, the junction contained 16 bases not matched to a gene. Germline CDR1 and CDR2: MRHNA and SNTAGT. The CDR3 sequence is CAKGLAGEKRGGTDTQYF. For the CDR3, the DNA is TGTGCCAAAGGACTAGCGGGAGAAAAAAGGGGCGGTACAGATACGCAGTATTTT.

The genes are TRBV19 and TRBJ1-3, with no clear D. Germline V gene sequence: CDR1 LNHDA, CDR2 SQIVND (reference sequence). V shed 3 bases and J shed 4 bases, with 13 bases lying between them. There are 15 residues in the CDR3. The CDR3 loop reads CASSMTPYNGNTIYF. The CDR3 DNA follows: TGTGCCAGTAGTATGACACCTTACAACGGAAACACCATATATTTT.

This clone was observed once. The J gene is TRBJ2-3, the V gene TRBV5-5; no clear D gene. The length of the CDR3 is 16 residues. The V end lost 1 base, the J end lost 0 bases, and 12 bases lay between the germline ends. CDR1 and CDR2 from the germline V gene are SGHKS and YYEKEE (reference sequence). The CDR3 bases are TGTGCCAGCAGCTTGAGCGCGTCGGGTAGCACAGATACGCAGTATTTT. It encodes CASSLSASGSTDTQYF.

This sequence joins TRBV5-4 and TRBJ1-2; maybe TRBD1 (5 bases). Trimming shortened V by 2 bases and J by 7 bases, and 9 bases separated the two germline ends. The germline CDR1 and CDR2 sequences are SGHNT and YYREEE (reference sequence). This CDR3 is 12 amino acids long. This chain's CDR3 is CASSFSGGGYTF. The CDR3 DNA sequence: TGTGCCAGCAGCTTTAGCGGGGGTGGCTACACCTTC.

The genes are TRBV24-1 and TRBJ2-5; 15 nucleotides agree with TRBD2. Germline V lookup: CDR1 KGHDR, CDR2 SFDVKD. CDR3 length: 19 amino acids. J was trimmed by 2 bases and V by 4 bases; bases with no gene match: 10. The CDR3 is CATSERGGLAGGTQETQYF. The CDR3 nucleotides read TGTGCCACCAGTGAGCGCGGGGGACTAGCGGGGGGAACACAAGAGACCCAGTACTTC.